These 18 T cell receptor beta chains came from one sample sequenced in a study of blood T cell repertoires in COVID-19. Using immunoSEQ multiplex PCR, the repertoire was profiled, and TCRdb retains in-frame clones only, with some absent. Among over 250,000 clones listed, approximately 88% were seen once. The sequenced material came from peripheral blood. The receptors here all came from a human donor with COVID-19, enrolled during active disease. The donor label of this sample is uncertain.

Points on this clone: Within the sample, other DNA sequences also encode this same CDR3. The CDR3 loop is CASSLSGDTEAFF. As DNA, the CDR3 is TGCGCCAGCAGCTTGTCCGGGGACACTGAAGCTTTCTTT. The chain recombines TRBV5-1 with TRBJ1-1; D remains unclear. This CDR3 has 13 residues. The germline V gene has CDR1 SGHRS and CDR2 YFSETQ. The V gene lost 1 base and the J gene lost 3 bases, with 7 bases spanning the gap. The full variable domain, rest sourced from reference TRBV5-1 and TRBJ1-1, is KAGVTQTPRYLIKTRGQQVTLSCSPISGHRSVSWYQQTPGQGLQFLFEYFSETQRNKGNFPGRFSGRQFSNSRSEMNVSTLELGDSALYLCASSLSGDTEAFFGQGTRLTVV.

The rearrangement joins TRBV14 to TRBJ2-5, with D possibly being TRBD1 (6 bases). There are 13 residues in the CDR3. Germline CDR1 and CDR2: SGHDN and FVKESK. V was pared by 0 bases and J by 7 bases, with 9 bases between. CDR3 residues: CASSQDTRGTQYF. CDR3 coding DNA: TGTGCCAGCAGCCAAGATACCAGGGGGACCCAGTACTTC.

This clone was found once. V gene TRBV11-2 combines with J gene TRBJ1-4, with TRBD1 identical over 8 bases. The length of the CDR3 is 15 residues. The V gene's germline CDR1 is SGHAT and CDR2 FQNNGV. The J segment lost 12 bases and the V segment lost 2 bases, leaving 11 bases of the junction unmatched. The CDR3 is CASSLSRGPLRELFF. DNA for the CDR3: TGTGCCAGCAGCTTAAGCAGGGGGCCCCTTCGGGAACTGTTTTTT. Based on the CDR3 plus reference TRBV11-2 and TRBJ1-4, the full variable domain is EAGVAQSPRYKIIEKRQSVAFWCNPISGHATLYWYQQILGQGPKLLIQFQNNGVVDDSQLPKDRFSAERLKGVDSTLKIQPAKLEDSAVYLCASSLSRGPLRELFFGSGTQLSVL.

The rearrangement uses TRBV21-1 and TRBJ2-5; the table's D call, TRBD2, has no DNA check behind it. TRBV21-1 is reported as a pseudogene. CDR3 length equals 19 residues. The CDR3 nucleotides are TGTGCCAGCAGCCTTCCAATGCGATTAGCGGGGGAGAGCCATGAGACCCAGTACTTC. Amino acid sequence: CASSLPMRLAGESHETQYF.

V is TRBV30 and J is TRBJ1-2, with D perhaps TRBD1 (5 bases). V was clipped by 4 bases and J by 4 bases, with 13 bases between them. CDR1 is GTSNPN and CDR2 is SVGIG in the germline V gene (reference sequence). There are 13 residues in the CDR3. The CDR3 protein is CAWTLTDSYGYTF. CDR3 in DNA: TGTGCCTGGACCTTGACAGACTCCTATGGCTACACCTTC.

Notes on this clone: The same CDR3 arises from other DNA sequences in this sample as well. The chain uses TRBV18 and TRBJ2-2; D is possibly TRBD1 (6 bases). The V and J ends lost 6 bases and 5 bases respectively, with 10 bases between them. Looked up from germline, CDR1 is KGHSH and CDR2 is LQKENI. There are 13 residues in the CDR3. The CDR3 nucleotides are TGTGCCAGCTCCCCAACAGGGACCGGGGAGCTGTTTTTT. The encoded protein is CASSPTGTGELFF.

The rearrangement links TRBV5-6 to TRBJ1-2; perhaps TRBD1 as D (5 bases). Trimming pared 0 bases from V and 6 bases from J, leaving 9 bases between. This CDR3 has 13 amino acids. Germline V lookup: CDR1 SGHDT, CDR2 YYEEEE. In DNA form, the CDR3 reads TGTGCCAGCAGCTTGGAAACAGGTCATGGCTACACCTTC. It is translated as CASSLETGHGYTF. Together with reference TRBV5-6 and TRBJ1-2, the CDR3 gives the full variable domain: DAGVTQSPTHLIKTRGQQVTLRCSPKSGHDTVSWYQQALGQGPQFIFQYYEEEERQRGNFPDRFSGHQFPNYSSELNVNALLLGDSALYLCASSLETGHGYTFGSGTRLTVV.

This chain links TRBV30 with TRBJ1-3; D remains ambiguous. From germline, CDR1 is GTSNPN and CDR2 SVGIG (reference sequence). The CDR3 consists of 15 residues. V gave up 4 bases and J gave up 0 bases, with 13 bases separating them. CDR3 residues: CAWTTGVGSGNTIYF. The DNA for the CDR3 is TGTGCCTGGACTACGGGTGTGGGCTCTGGAAACACCATATATTTT.

This sequence joins TRBV18 and TRBJ2-2; 9 positions agree with TRBD2. V shed 2 bases and J 4 bases; nucleotides not matched to a gene: 5. CDR1 and CDR2 from the germline V gene are KGHSH and LQKENI. The CDR3 sequence is 16 residues long. CDR3 protein: CASSPLAGAGTGELFF. The CDR3 region has the DNA TGTGCCAGCTCACCATTAGCGGGAGCGGGCACCGGGGAGCTGTTTTTT.

The gene calls are TRBV28 and TRBJ2-7; D possibly corresponds to TRBD1 (5 bases). CDR1 and CDR2 (germline): MDHEN, SYDVKM. Deletions cut 2 bases from V and 2 bases from J, with 13 bases between. This CDR3 has 15 amino acids. The CDR3 is CASSLGQGAPYEQYF. The CDR3 DNA follows: TGTGCCAGCAGTTTAGGGCAGGGTGCCCCCTACGAGCAGTACTTC. Combining the CDR3 with reference TRBV28 and TRBJ2-7 gives the whole variable domain DVKVTQSSRYLVKRTGEKVFLECVQDMDHENMFWYRQDPGLGLRLIYFSYDVKMKEKGDIPEGYSVSREKKERFSLILESASTNQTSMYLCASSLGQGAPYEQYFGPGTRLTVT.

V and J are TRBV9 and TRBJ1-6; no definite D call. There are 12 residues in the CDR3. Per germline, CDR1 SGDLS and CDR2 YYNGEE. V was shortened by 3 bases and J by 8 bases, with 6 bases between the two germline ends. CDR3 nucleotides: TGTGCCAGCAGCGCCCTAGATTCACCCCTCCACTTT. Protein sequence: CASSALDSPLHF.

The V gene is TRBV9, the J gene TRBJ2-1, with 7 bases that match TRBD2. Looked up from germline, CDR1 is SGDLS and CDR2 is YYNGEE. V shed 4 bases and J 10 bases; nucleotides not matched to a gene: 17. This CDR3 is 16 amino acids long. Here the CDR3 reads CASSTGRDYLIEEQFF. CDR3 DNA: TGTGCCAGCAGCACAGGCCGGGACTACCTGATTGAGGAGCAGTTCTTC.

This clone was seen a handful of times. Other DNA sequences within the sample encode an identical CDR3. The chain is built from TRBV4-3 and TRBJ1-2; TRBD1 is a possible D gene (6 bases). The CDR3 extends over 15 amino acids. Germline lookup yields CDR1 LGHNA and CDR2 YSLEER. With 0 bases removed from V and 5 bases from J, the gap between germline ends came to 13 bases. The CDR3 region has the DNA TGCGCCAGCAGCCAAGACAGGGGCGAGTTGTATGGCTACACCTTC. Protein product: CASSQDRGELYGYTF.

The CDR3 reads CASSLEGSGPPYEQYF. The CDR3 DNA reads as TGTGCCAGCAGCTTAGAAGGGTCAGGGCCACCCTACGAGCAGTACTTC. The chain is built from TRBV11-2 and TRBJ2-7; weak D call: TRBD1 (5 bases). The CDR3 contains 16 residues. V gave up 0 bases and J gave up 2 bases, with 14 bases separating them. Germline lookup yields CDR1 SGHAT and CDR2 FQNNGV.

The chain links TRBV5-1 to TRBJ2-5; 9 bases map to TRBD1. Trimming took 4 bases from V and 13 from J; bases not matched to a gene: 17. The length of the CDR3 is 15 residues. Germline V gene data show CDR1 as SGHRS and CDR2 as YFSETQ. In DNA form, the CDR3 reads TGCGCCAGCAGCCGGGGGACAGGGACCGTTTGGGGGTCGTACTTC. Translating it yields CASSRGTGTVWGSYF.

This clone appeared a few times. The chain couples TRBV3-1 (or the pseudogene TRBV3-2) to TRBJ2-1, with TRBD1 matching 7 bases. V dropped 2 bases and J dropped 4; count of bases not matched to a gene: 2. CDR1 is LGHDT and CDR2 is YNNKEL in the germline V gene (reference sequence). The CDR3 is 14 amino acids. This CDR3 is CASSQTQGYNEQFF. The CDR3 region has the DNA TGTGCCAGCAGCCAAACACAGGGGTACAATGAGCAGTTCTTC.

The chain employs TRBV27 and TRBJ2-1, with D maybe TRBD2 (6 bases). Germline assignment: CDR1 MNHEY and CDR2 SMNVEV (reference sequence). Deletions cut 4 bases from V and 0 bases from J, with 16 bases between. The CDR3 runs to 17 residues. The CDR3 coding sequence is TGTGCCAGCAGTTCCCCGGAGCGGGCCAGCTCCTACAATGAGCAGTTCTTC. Its protein product is CASSSPERASSYNEQFF.

The chain recombines TRBV30 with TRBJ1-2; the D gene is possibly TRBD1 (6 bases). V was clipped by 3 bases and J by 8 bases, with 16 bases between them. The germline V gene encodes CDR1 GTSNPN and CDR2 SVGIG (reference sequence). This CDR3 contains 13 residues. CDR3 nucleotides: TGTGCCTGGAGCTCAACAGGGAGGGAGGGCTACACCTTC. Translation: CAWSSTGREGYTF.